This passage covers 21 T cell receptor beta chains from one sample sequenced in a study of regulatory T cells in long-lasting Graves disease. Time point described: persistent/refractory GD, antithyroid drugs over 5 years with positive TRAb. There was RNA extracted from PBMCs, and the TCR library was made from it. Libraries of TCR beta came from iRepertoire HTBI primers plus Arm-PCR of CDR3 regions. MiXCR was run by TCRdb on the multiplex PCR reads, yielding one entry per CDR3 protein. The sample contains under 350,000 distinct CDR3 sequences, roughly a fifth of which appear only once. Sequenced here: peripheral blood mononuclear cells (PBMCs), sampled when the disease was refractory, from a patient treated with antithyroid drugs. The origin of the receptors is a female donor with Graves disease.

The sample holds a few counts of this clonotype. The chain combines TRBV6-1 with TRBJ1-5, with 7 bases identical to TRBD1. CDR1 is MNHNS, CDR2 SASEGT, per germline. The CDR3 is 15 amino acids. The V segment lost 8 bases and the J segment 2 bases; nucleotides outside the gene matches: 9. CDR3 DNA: TGTGCCAGCTTAGACTCAGGGGGTGGCAATCAGCCCCAGCATTTT. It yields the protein CASLDSGGGNQPQHF.

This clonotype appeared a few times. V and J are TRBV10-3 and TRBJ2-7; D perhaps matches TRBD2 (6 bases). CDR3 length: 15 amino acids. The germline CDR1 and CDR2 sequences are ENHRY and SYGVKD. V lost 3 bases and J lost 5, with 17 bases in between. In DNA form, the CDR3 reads TGTGCCATCAGTGACGCCCTGAGGTCGGGGGACGAGCAGTACTTC. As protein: CAISDALRSGDEQYF.

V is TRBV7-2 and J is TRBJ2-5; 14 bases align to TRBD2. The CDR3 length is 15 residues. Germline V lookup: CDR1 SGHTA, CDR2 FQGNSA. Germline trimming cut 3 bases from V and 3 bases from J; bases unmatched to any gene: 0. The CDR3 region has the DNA TGTGCCAGCAGCTTGACTAGCGGGAGGGAAGAGACCCAGTACTTC. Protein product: CASSLTSGREETQYF.

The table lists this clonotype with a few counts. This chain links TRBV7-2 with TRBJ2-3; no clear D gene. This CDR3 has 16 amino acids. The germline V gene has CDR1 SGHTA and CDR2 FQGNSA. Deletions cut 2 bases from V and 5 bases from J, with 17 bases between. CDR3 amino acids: CASSLNDRVLEDTQYF. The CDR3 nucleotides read TGTGCCAGCAGCTTAAATGACCGCGTACTCGAAGATACGCAGTATTTT.

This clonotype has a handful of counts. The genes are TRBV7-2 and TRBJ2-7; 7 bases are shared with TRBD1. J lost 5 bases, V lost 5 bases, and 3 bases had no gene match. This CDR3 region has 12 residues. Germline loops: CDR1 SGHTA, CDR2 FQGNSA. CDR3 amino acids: CASSMTGNEQYF. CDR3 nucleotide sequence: TGTGCCAGCAGCATGACAGGGAACGAGCAGTACTTC.

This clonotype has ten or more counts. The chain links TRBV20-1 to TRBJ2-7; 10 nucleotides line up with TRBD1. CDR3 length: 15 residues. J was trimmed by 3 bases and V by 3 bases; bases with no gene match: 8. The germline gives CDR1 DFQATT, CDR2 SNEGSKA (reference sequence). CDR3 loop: CSASFAGTGDYEQYF. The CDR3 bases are TGCAGTGCTAGTTTTGCCGGGACAGGGGACTACGAGCAGTACTTC.

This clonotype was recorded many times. This chain's CDR3 is CASSSREDYGYTF. The CDR3 DNA reads TGTGCCAGCAGTTCCAGGGAGGACTATGGCTACACCTTC. This chain uses TRBV6-5 with TRBJ1-2; tentative D call: TRBD1 (5 bases). The CDR3 is made up of 13 amino acids. V dropped 4 bases and J dropped 3 bases, with 9 bases sitting between them. Looked up from germline, CDR1 is MNHEY and CDR2 is SVGAGI.

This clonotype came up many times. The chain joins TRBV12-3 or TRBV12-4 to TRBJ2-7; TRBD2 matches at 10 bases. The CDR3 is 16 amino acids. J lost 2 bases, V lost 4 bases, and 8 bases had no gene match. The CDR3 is CASSSRRAGGPYEQYF. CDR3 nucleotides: TGTGCCAGCAGTTCCCGACGAGCGGGAGGGCCCTACGAGCAGTACTTC.

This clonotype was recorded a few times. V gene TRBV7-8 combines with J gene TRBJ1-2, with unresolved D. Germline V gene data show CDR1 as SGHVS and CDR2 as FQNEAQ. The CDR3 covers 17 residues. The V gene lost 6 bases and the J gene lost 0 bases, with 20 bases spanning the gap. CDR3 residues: CASRKERVRAPNYGYTF. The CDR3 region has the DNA TGTGCCAGCAGAAAAGAGAGGGTGCGGGCCCCTAACTATGGCTACACCTTC.

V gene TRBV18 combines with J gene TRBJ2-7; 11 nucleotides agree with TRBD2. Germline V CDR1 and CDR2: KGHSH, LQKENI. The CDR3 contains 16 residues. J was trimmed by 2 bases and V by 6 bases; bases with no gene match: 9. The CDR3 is CASSRTSGHYTYEQYF. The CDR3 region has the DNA TGTGCCAGCTCCCGGACTAGCGGGCACTATACCTACGAGCAGTACTTC.

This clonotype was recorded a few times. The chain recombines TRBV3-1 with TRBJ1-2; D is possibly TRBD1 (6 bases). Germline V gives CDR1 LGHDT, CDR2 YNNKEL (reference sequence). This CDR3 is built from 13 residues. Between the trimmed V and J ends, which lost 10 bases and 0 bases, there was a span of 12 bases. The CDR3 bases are TGTGCCACCAGAGGGGACACTAACTATGGCTACACCTTC. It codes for CATRGDTNYGYTF. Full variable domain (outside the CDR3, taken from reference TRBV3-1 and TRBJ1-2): DTAVSQTPKYLVTQMGNDKSIKCEQNLGHDTMYWYKQDSKKFLKIMFSYNNKELIINETVPNRFSPKSPDKAHLNLHINSLELGDSAVYFCATRGDTNYGYTFGSGTRLTVV.

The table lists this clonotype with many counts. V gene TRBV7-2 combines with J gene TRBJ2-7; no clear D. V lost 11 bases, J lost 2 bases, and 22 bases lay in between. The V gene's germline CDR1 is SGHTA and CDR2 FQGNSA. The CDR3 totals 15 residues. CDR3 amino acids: CASAPPRTPTYEQYF. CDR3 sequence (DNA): TGTGCCTCGGCCCCCCCACGAACACCAACCTACGAGCAGTACTTC.

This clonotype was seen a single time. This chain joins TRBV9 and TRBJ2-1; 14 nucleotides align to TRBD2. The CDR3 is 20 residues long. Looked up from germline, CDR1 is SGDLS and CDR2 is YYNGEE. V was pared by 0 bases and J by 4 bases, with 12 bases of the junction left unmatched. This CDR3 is CASSVGPGTSGSTAYNEQFF. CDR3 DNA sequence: TGTGCCAGCAGCGTAGGCCCCGGGACTAGCGGGAGTACGGCTTACAATGAGCAGTTCTTC.

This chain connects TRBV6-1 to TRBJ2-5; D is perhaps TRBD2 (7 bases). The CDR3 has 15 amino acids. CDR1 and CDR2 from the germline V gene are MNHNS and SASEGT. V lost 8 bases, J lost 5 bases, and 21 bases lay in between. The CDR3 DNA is TGTGCCAGCCAAGGGGGGGCAGGGCAGGGGGAGACCCAGTACTTC. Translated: CASQGGAGQGETQYF.

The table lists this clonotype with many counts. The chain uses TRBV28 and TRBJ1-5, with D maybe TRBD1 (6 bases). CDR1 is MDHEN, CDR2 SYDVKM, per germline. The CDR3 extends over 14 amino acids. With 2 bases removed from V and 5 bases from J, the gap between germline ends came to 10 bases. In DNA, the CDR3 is TGTGCCAGCAGTTTACTACAGGGAGATCAGCCCCAGCATTTT. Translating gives CASSLLQGDQPQHF.

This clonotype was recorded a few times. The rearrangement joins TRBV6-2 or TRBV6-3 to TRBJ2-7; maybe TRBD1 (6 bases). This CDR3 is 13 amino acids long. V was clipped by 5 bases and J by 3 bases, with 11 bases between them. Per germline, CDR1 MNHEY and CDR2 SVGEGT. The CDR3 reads CASSGQRYYEQYF. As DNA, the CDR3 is TGTGCCAGCAGTGGACAGAGATACTACGAGCAGTACTTC.

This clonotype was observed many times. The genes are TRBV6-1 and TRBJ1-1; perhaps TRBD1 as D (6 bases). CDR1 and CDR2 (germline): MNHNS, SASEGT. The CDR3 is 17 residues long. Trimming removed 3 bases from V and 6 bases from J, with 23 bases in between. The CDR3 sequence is CASSERGGTLKLSEAFF. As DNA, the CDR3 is TGTGCCAGCAGTGAGAGAGGGGGAACACTGAAGCTTTCTGAAGCTTTCTTT.

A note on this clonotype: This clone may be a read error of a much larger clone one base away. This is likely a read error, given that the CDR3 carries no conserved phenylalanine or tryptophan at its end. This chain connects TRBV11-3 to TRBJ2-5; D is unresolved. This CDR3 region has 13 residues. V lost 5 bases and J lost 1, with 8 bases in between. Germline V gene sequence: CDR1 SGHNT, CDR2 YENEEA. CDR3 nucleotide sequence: TGTGCCAGCAGCGGAACTATCCAAGAGACCCAGTACTTG. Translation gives CASSGTIQETQYL.

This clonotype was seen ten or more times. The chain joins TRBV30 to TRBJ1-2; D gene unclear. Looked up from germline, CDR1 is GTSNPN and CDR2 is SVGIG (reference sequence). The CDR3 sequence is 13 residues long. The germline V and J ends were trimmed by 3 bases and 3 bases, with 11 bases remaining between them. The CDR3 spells CAWRGRADYGYTF. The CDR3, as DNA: TGTGCCTGGAGGGGTCGAGCAGACTATGGCTACACCTTC. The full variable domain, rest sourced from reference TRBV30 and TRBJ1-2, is SQTIHQWPATLVQPVGSPLSLECTVEGTSNPNLYWYRQAAGRGLQLLFYSVGIGQISSEVPQNLSASRPQDRQFILSSKKLLLSDSGFYLCAWRGRADYGYTFGSGTRLTVV.

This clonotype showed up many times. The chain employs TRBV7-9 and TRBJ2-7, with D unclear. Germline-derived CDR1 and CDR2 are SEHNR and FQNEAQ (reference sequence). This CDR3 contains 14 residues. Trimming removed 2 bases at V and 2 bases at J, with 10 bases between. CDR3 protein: CASSLSAGTYEQYF. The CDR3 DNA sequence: TGTGCCAGCAGCTTATCGGCAGGAACCTACGAGCAGTACTTC.

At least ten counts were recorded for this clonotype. The DNA for the CDR3 is TGTGCCAGCAGCTTAGATCTAGCGGGAGGAACCGGGGAGCTGTTTTTT. Its translation is CASSLDLAGGTGELFF. The rearrangement links TRBV7-2 to TRBJ2-2; TRBD2 aligns across 11 bases. The germline V gene has CDR1 SGHTA and CDR2 FQGNSA. V lost 1 base, J lost 5 bases, and 3 bases stayed unmatched. The CDR3 runs 16 residues.